The entry that follows covers one T cell receptor (beta chain) sequence. Its specificity is unknown. Clones were sequenced by immunoSEQ multiplex PCR, and TCRdb holds only the in-frame ones, with some missing. The sample includes tens of thousands of clones, about 94% of them seen just once. Trimming stripped 4 bases from V and 3 bases from J, with 16 bases between. The germline gives CDR1 SGHDT, CDR2 YYEEEE. This CDR3 is built from 15 residues. The data are from a study of T cell responses to AZD1222 COVID-19 vaccine. Study outcomes and limitations: At study baseline, merely roughly 6 AZD1222 recipients were seropositive. Close to half of spike-specific TCRs reportedly recognize unmutated variant regions. Clonal diversity was possibly underestimated, and white British individuals and females predominated among donors.

The receptor was derived from an adult who received the AZD1222 COVID-19 vaccine. The rearrangement joins TRBV5-6 to TRBJ1-2; unclear D gene. The source material was peripheral blood, sampled 28 days after the second AZD1222 dose. The CDR3 DNA follows: TGTGCCAGCAGCCCATGGTTGAGCAGGCACTATGGCTACACCTTC. It specifies CASSPWLSRHYGYTF.